This T cell receptor beta chain was sequenced for a study of cytomegalovirus exposure and HLA in healthy donors. Use of 60 Vbeta and 13 Jbeta primers characterized the PCR. Clones were sequenced by immunoSEQ multiplex PCR, and TCRdb holds only the in-frame ones, with some missing. The sample has some 120,000 clones; 8.5% to 9% are singletons. Germline values: CDR1 MNHEY, CDR2 SMNVEV (reference sequence). The CDR3 is 16 residues long. The germline V and J ends were trimmed by 5 bases and 3 bases, with 19 bases remaining between them. This clone showed up just a few times. No antigen is known for it. Overall study results and limits: The study found most TCR sequences rare, yet found some public TCRs in many donors.

The receptor comes from a woman aged 40-49 years in good health and CMV-seropositive. The sequenced material came from PBMCs. This chain links TRBV27 with TRBJ1-2; D possibly corresponds to TRBD1 (6 bases). CDR3 nucleotide sequence: TGTGCCAGCAGTCTCTCCGGGACACAGGGACACTATGGCTACACCTTC. Its translation: CASSLSGTQGHYGYTF.